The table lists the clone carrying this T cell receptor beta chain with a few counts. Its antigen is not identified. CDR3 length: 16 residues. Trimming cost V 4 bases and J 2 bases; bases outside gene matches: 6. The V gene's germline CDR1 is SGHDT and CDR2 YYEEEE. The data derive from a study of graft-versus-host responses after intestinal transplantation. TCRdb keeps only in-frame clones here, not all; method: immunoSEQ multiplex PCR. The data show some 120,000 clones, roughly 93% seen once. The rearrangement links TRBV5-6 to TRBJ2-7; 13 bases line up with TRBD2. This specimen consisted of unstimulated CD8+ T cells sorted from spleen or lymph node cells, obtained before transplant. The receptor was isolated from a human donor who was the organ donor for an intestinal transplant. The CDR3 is CASSEEGLAGAYEQYF. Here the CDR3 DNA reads TGTGCCAGCAGCGAGGAAGGACTAGCGGGAGCCTACGAGCAGTACTTC.